This note documents a single TCR beta chain sequence. What this receptor recognizes is not known. The sample holds no much larger clone one base away, and base qualities are not on file. The source of the sample is a study of cytomegalovirus exposure and HLA in healthy donors (dated by TCRdb to about 2017). For context, the study as a whole: An earlier analysis of 550 to 700 of the donors reported 250 to 350 Gb of sequence data and 117 million unique TCR beta sequences from 150 million to 200 million T cells. The later analysis used no new phenotypic data to find candidate immune exposures, relying instead on TCR beta sequences and their occurrence across donors. The T cell repertoires of some 700 subjects were profiled by immunosequencing and related to cytomegalovirus serostatus. Genome-wide SNP genotypes for about 65% of the roughly 670 donors were used in a later genetic analysis, which treated that subset as a discovery cohort. Alongside the repertoire data, information on donor age, sex, ethnicity and CMV serostatus was compiled. On average, roughly 240,000 unique TCR beta nucleotide sequences were sequenced per donor among 300 to 500 genotyped donors of the cohort, with 15% to 20% of those sequences being non-productive. Of the approximately 400 genotyped donors, around 81% fell in the genetic ancestry cluster associated with self-reported Caucasian donors. High-throughput TCR immunosequencing, statistical association of individual TCRs with disease status, and machine learning were combined to predict cytomegalovirus infection status. The number of donors typed differed by locus, with 629-630 for A, B, C, DRB1 and DQB1, roughly 520 for DQA1, about 610 for DPA1, and 472 for DPB1. Roughly 300 gigabases of sequencing data and approximately 85 million unique TCR sequences were included in an early release covering roughly 600 HLA-typed donors. Every discovery cohort repertoire had been produced on one sequencing platform. To study patterns of TCR occurrence, a later analysis re-analyzed previously published TCR beta repertoires from several hundred donors and added high-resolution HLA genotyping. The study was designed to test whether signatures of past pathogen exposure could be identified by cataloging public T cell receptors. A few DR-DQ haplotypes were handled as single units for association and clustering because linkage in the cohort was strong. A separate validation cohort of about 110 different subjects was used in addition to the approximately 640-subject first cohort. To decide whether each TCR beta V gene segment behaved as functional or pseudogenic, an earlier analysis of 587 of the donors relied on high-throughput TCR beta sequencing. HLA typing included class I and class II loci at four-digit resolution.

Study-wide conclusions, independent of this receptor: In both the original and validation cohorts, the classifier was reported to diagnose cytomegalovirus status with high specificity and sensitivity. Because HLA typing was unavailable for some donors at each locus, only the typed subset was used in association tests. In a later analysis, HLA-associated TCR beta chains showed more clonal expansion and lower generation probabilities than non-associated chains that were equally common. In this cohort, only TCR beta chains were sequenced, and detectable features were limited by the absence of alpha or paired-chain data. A later genetic analysis reported fewer N-insertions in productive TCRs among donors in an Asian-associated ancestry cluster than the 666-donor mean. Because the 87-base-pair reads could not distinguish some IMGT-functional V segments, including TRBV6-2 and TRBV6-3, those segments were excluded. Several of the top co-occurrence clusters appeared to be linked to parvovirus B19, influenza, CMV and Epstein-Barr virus, according to a later analysis. Specific HLA alleles were associated with 16,951 TCR beta sequences at a false discovery rate of 0.05 in a later analysis. Broadly in line with IMGT annotations, most TCR beta V segments showed up in productive rearrangements about 87% or about 30% of the time in an earlier analysis of roughly 590 of the donors. Presence/absence analyses assumed roughly uniform sequencing depth across donors, an assumption that may not hold. According to a later analysis, most CMV-associated TCR beta chains appeared to be HLA-restricted, and the HLA associations seemed to be driven largely by CMV exposure. CMV serostatus was the only immune exposure information available for the cohort. The authors suggested that the approach could potentially be generalized to other disease states and immunological phenotypes. Because counts were too low, roughly 18 rarely observed V segments, including chromosome 9 orphons, were left out of the earlier analysis of 500 to 650 of the donors. A later analysis found that TCR association rates varied across HLA loci, with DRB1 alleles showing the most associated TCRs and HLA-C alleles the fewest. A group of highly shared sequence variants was considered likely to be a technical artifact of the sequencing pipeline. A total of 164 TCR beta chains were listed by the study as associated with cytomegalovirus. A few of the identified cytomegalovirus-associated TCR beta chains were confirmed in vitro to be specific for cytomegalovirus antigens. Across donors, most TCR sequences were observed very rarely, whereas some public TCRs were present in many individuals. Linkage disequilibrium might explain the correlated functional status among segregating V segments, but an unknown experimental factor could not be ruled out. A further reported finding was that TCR beta sequences accurately predicted the HLA-A and HLA-B alleles for most subjects in the first cohort. An association between a missense DCLRE1C variant and V-gene and J-gene trimming of TCR beta chains was found in a later genetic analysis and replicated in an independent cohort. Strong co-occurrence of HLA alleles, especially DR and DQ, made assigning TCR associations to individual alleles difficult.

The protocol used for the library was the immunoSEQ multiplex PCR assay. The multiplex PCR relied on a mix of 60 forward primers for TCR Vbeta segments and 13 reverse primers for TCR Jbeta segments. A multiplex PCR assay on genomic DNA amplified the CDR3 region of rearranged TCR beta genes. The Illumina HiSeq System was used to sequence the amplified TCR beta libraries as 87-base-pair reads. In the original analysis: Across the 500 to 700 repertoires, a later analysis counted 80 million or so unique TCR beta chains, roughly 11 million of which were shared by at least two donors. Raw reads were error-corrected and collapsed into unique sequences by a nearest-neighbor algorithm in which closely related sequences were merged to remove PCR and sequencing errors. Alignment of CDR3 sequences to IMGT reference sequences was used to assign V, D and J gene segments. For a sequence to be retained, at least a six-nucleotide match to both a V gene segment and a J gene segment was required. Rearrangements were classified as productive when the CDR3 lacked stop codons and remained in frame with V and J, and all other rearrangements were classified as non-productive. CDR3 was defined by IMGT convention, running from the second conserved V-encoded cysteine to the conserved J-encoded phenylalanine. The earlier analysis of about 620 of the donors excluded sequences that lacked an unambiguous match to a single V gene segment. In an earlier analysis of a few hundred of the donors, V segments were called functional above 56.7% productive rearrangements and were called segregating when the between-donor standard deviation exceeded 5%. A statistical classification framework was developed to diagnose cytomegalovirus status using the catalog of TCR beta chain sequences. V and J gene assignment, in a later analysis, came from comparing TCR nucleotide sequences with IMGT/GENE-DB human TR gene sequences. Using the TCRdist pipeline, a later analysis assigned CDR3 sequences along with most-parsimonious VDJ recombination scenarios. A later analysis defined each TCR beta chain by its CDR3 amino acid sequence plus V-gene family, and excluded reads lacking a unique V-gene family. To address suspected cross-contamination and a sequencing artifact, a later analysis removed 550 to 750 highly shared, low-generation-probability nucleotide sequences. In a later analysis, a clonal expansion index for each public chain was calculated from normalized within-repertoire ranks of inferred template counts. A later analysis computed generation probabilities with a VDJ recombination model fitted to out-of-frame rearrangements, and checked the results against IGoR. In a later analysis, hypergeometric tests were used to score TCR-TCR, TCR-HLA and TCR-CMV co-occurrence, with a repertoire-size bias correction applied to TCR pairs. A later analysis estimated false discovery rates by permuting HLA or CMV assignments 20 times. In a later analysis, co-occurring TCRs were grouped using DBSCAN, and TCRdist sequence similarity was added for clustering within HLA-allele-positive subsets. Co-occurrence clustering excluded repertoires with fewer than 30,000 or more than 120,000 public chains, plus five with anomalous nucleotide sharing. As stored in TCRdb, this immuneACCESS dataset retains in-frame rearrangements with V and J assigned. A fraction of the clones does not appear; measured against another copy, unresolved V genes explain less than half of the discrepancy, and the remainder lacks a known reason. V and J calls plus clone size are reproduced from that table; the DNA served to infer D and trimming. Present in this sample are 95,000 to 100,000 clones, under 85% of which were seen just once. Over 3.5% of the sample is taken by the ten largest.

In total, 500 to 700 healthy bone marrow donors made up the cohort. Cohort members were all nominally healthy when sampled, although unrecorded immune exposures were likely present. The donor was CMV seronegative and belonged to the group of around 350 seronegative cohort members. Each donor provided a peripheral blood sample, and peripheral blood mononuclear cells were used for TCR beta sequencing. Genomic DNA was extracted from the blood cell samples with the Qiagen DNeasy Blood Extraction Kit. CDR1 and CDR2 are read off the germline V gene as SNHLY and FYNNEI. V is shortened by 3 bases, J by 4 bases, and the region joining them spans 9 bases. Its CDR3 holds 14 amino acids, cysteine through phenylalanine. The DNA shown is the 42-base CDR3, in frame from base 1.

Recombination linked TRBV2 to TRBJ2-2; a tentative D call is TRBD1 (5 bases match). Input material: PBMCs. This receptor was taken from a man aged 40-49 years in good health and CMV-seronegative. The nucleotides are TGTGCCAGCAGTGACAGGGTGGTCACCGGGGAGCTGTTTTTT. Its product reads: CASSDRVVTGELFF.